This T cell receptor (beta chain) came from a study of cytotoxic CD8 clonotypes in ibrutinib-treated CLL. As for the study in general: The study included about a dozen relapsed/refractory and over 14 treatment-naive patients; about 17 had IGHV unmutated disease.

Concerning this clone: The antigen is unknown.

TCRdb's table, derived via immunoSEQ multiplex PCR, lists solely in-frame clones and lacks some. This table has around 310,000 clones, 80% appearing once. CDR1 is SGHTA and CDR2 is FQGNSA in the germline V gene. The CDR3 contains 17 residues. V dropped 0 bases and J dropped 2 bases, with 14 bases sitting between them. Study observations and caveats: Rising at ibrutinib response, clonality subsequently fell back toward baseline at progression.

This clonotype originated in a human donor with chronic lymphocytic leukemia. The sample here was PBMCs, taken before ibrutinib treatment. The gene calls are TRBV7-2 and TRBJ1-5; the D gene is possibly TRBD1 (6 bases). CDR3 residues: CASSLATSAGGNQPQHF. DNA of the CDR3: TGTGCCAGCAGCTTAGCGACCTCGGCAGGGGGCAATCAGCCCCAGCATTTT.